This TCR beta chain was documented in a study of shared clonotypes between healthy human individuals. Trimming removed 10 bases from V and 4 bases from J, with 8 bases in between. There are 11 residues in the CDR3. Germline V gene data show CDR1 as SGHDN and CDR2 as FVKESK. The protocol was immunoSEQ multiplex PCR, while the TCRdb copy is restricted to in-frame clones and leaves out a portion. Among about 490,000 clones listed, 70% to 80% were seen once. The clonotype originates from a woman aged 40 to 50 in good health. Some clones in this sample may be carry-over from other donors' samples. This chain joins TRBV14 and TRBJ2-1; D ambiguous. Sequencing was carried out using PBMCs. The CDR3 bases are TGTGCCACCCACGATTACAATGAGCAGTTCTTC. Residues: CATHDYNEQFF.